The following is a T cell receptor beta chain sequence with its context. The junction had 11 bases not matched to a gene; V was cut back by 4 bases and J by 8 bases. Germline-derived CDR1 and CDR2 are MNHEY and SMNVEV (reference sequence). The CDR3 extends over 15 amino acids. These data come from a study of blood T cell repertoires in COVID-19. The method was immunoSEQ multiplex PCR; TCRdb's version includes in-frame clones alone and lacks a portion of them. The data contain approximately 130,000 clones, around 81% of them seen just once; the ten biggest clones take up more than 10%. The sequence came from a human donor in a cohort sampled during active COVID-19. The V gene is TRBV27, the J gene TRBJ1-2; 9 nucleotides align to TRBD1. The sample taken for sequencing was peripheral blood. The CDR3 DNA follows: TGTGCCAGCAGTTCCTCCGGGACAGGGTTGGGCGGCTACACCTTC. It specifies CASSSSGTGLGGYTF.